This TCR beta chain came from a study of blood T cell repertoires in COVID-19. For the study at large: Donors in the United States, Italy and Spain gave samples during acute or convalescent COVID-19.

Some clones are missing from TCRdb's copy, which holds only in-frame ones; the method was immunoSEQ multiplex PCR. The sample carries about 440,000 clones, roughly 87% recorded once. Deletions cut 3 bases from V and 1 base from J, with 27 bases between. The germline V gene encodes CDR1 GTSNPN and CDR2 SVGIG (reference sequence). The length of the CDR3 is 19 residues. Residents of about 25 US areas, aged about 18 to 89 years, made up the participants. This chain connects TRBV30 to TRBJ1-1; possibly TRBD1 for D (5 bases). This sequence originates from a woman aged 18-30 years with acute COVID-19. What was sequenced was PBMCs or T cells enriched from blood (not recorded which). CDR3 bases: TGTGCCTGGAGGGCCAAGCCTGACAGAGGAACCTGTACGAACACTGAAGCTTTCTTT. This translates into CAWRAKPDRGTCTNTEAFF.